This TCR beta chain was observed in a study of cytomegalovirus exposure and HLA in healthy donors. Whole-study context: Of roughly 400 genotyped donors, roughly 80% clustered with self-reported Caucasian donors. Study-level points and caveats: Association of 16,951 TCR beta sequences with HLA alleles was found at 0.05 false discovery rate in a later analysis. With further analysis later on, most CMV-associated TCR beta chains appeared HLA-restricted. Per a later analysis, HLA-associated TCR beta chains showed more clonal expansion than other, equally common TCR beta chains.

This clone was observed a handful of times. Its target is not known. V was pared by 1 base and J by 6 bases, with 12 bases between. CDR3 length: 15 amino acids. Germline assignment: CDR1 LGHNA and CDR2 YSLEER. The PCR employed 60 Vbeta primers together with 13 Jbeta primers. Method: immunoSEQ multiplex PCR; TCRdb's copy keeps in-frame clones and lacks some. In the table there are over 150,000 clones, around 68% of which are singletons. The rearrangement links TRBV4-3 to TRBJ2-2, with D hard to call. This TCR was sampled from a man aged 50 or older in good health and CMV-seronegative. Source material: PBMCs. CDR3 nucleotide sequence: TGCGCCAGCAGCCAAGTAGGATCAGGCCCCGGGGAGCTGTTTTTT. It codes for CASSQVGSGPGELFF.